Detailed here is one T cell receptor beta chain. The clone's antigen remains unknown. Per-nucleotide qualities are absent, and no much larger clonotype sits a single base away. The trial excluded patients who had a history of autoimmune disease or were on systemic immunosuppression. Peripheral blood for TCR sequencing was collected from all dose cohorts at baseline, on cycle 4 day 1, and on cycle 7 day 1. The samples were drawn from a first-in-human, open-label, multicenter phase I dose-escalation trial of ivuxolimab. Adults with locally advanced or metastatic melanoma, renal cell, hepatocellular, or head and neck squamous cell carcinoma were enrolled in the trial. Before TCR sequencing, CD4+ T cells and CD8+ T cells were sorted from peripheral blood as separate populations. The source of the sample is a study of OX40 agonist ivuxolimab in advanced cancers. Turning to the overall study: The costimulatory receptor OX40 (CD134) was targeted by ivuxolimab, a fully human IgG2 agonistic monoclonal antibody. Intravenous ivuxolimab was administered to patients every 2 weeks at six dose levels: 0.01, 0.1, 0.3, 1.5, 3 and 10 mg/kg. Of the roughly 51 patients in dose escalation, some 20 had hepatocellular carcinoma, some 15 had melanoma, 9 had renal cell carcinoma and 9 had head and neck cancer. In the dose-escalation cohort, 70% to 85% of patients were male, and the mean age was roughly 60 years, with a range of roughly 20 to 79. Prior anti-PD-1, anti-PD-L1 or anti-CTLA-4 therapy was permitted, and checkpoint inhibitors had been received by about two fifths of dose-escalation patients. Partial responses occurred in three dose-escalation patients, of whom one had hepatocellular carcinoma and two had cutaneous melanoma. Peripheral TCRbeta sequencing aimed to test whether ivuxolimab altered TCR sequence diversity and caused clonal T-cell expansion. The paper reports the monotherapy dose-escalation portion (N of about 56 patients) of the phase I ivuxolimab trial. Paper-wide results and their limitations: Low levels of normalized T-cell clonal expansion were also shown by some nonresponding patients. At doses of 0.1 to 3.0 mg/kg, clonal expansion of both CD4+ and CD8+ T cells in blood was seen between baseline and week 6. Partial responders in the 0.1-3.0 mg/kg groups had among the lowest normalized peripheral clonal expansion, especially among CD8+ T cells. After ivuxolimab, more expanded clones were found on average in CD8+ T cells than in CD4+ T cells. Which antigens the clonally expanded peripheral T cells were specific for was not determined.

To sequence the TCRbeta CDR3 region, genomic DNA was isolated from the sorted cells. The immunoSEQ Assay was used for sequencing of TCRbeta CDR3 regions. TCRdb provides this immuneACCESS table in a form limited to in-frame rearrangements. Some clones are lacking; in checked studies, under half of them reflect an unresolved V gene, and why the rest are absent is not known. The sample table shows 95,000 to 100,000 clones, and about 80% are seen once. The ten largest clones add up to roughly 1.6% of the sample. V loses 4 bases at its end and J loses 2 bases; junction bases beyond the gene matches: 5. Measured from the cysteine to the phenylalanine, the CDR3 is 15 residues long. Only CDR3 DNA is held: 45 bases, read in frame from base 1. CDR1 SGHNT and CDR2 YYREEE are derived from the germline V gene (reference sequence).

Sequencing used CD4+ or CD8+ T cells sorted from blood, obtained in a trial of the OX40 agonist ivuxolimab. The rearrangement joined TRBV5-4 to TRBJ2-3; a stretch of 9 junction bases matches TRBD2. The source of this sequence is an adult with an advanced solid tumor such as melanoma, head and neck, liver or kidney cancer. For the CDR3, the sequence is CASSHRLADTDTQYF. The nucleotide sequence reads TGTGCCAGCAGCCACCGACTAGCGGACACAGATACGCAGTATTTT.